The source of this TCR beta chain is a study of cytomegalovirus exposure and HLA in healthy donors. This CDR3 contains 12 residues. J gave up 7 bases and V 2 bases, and 2 bases lay outside the gene matches. Per germline, CDR1 GTSNPN and CDR2 SVGIG (reference sequence). The PCR was carried out with 60 Vbeta primers and 13 Jbeta primers. TCRdb's table, derived via immunoSEQ multiplex PCR, lists solely in-frame clones and lacks some. Among under 200,000 clones listed, around four fifths were seen once. This sequence originates from a man between 25 and 39 years old in good health and CMV-seronegative. The sample taken for sequencing was PBMCs. The chain links TRBV30 to TRBJ1-5; TRBD1 matches 7 bases. CDR3 nucleotides: TGTGCCTGGAGTAGGGACAGCCAGCCCCAGCATTTT. It codes for CAWSRDSQPQHF.